Described below is a single T cell receptor beta chain sequence and its context. The assay was immunoSEQ multiplex PCR, and TCRdb's table has in-frame clones only and misses some. The table has approximately 4,200 clones, 77% seen once; the top ten hold approximately 25%. Every single patient, without exception, relapsed after autologous stem cell transplantation, and brentuximab vedotin exposure varied. Negative selection with magnets was how CD8+ T cells were isolated from the thawed PBMCs. Complete response, partial response or progressive disease made up the best responses. These data are taken from a study of PD-1 blockade in classical Hodgkin lymphoma. The sample consisted of CD8+ T cells from blood, taken at baseline. The TCR was taken from a human donor with classical Hodgkin lymphoma.

CDR3 in DNA: TGTGCCAGCAGTTTATGGCAGGGTGGCACAGATACGCAGTATTTT. Its translation: CASSLWQGGTDTQYF. The rearrangement uses TRBV27 and TRBJ2-3; D might be TRBD1 (5 bases). V was cut by 1 base and J by 1 base, with 9 bases left in between. The germline gives CDR1 MNHEY, CDR2 SMNVEV (reference sequence). There are 15 residues in the CDR3.